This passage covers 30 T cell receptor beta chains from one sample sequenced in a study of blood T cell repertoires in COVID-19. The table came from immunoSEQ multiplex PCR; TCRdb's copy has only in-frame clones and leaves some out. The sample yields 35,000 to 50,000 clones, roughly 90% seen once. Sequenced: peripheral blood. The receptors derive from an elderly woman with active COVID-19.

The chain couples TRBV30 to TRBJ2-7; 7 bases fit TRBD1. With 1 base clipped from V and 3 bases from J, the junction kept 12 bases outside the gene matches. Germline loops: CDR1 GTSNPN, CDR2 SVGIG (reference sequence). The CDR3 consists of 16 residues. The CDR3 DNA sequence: TGTGCCTGGAGTGAGACAGGGAGTATGATTCGCTACGAGCAGTACTTC. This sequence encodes CAWSETGSMIRYEQYF.

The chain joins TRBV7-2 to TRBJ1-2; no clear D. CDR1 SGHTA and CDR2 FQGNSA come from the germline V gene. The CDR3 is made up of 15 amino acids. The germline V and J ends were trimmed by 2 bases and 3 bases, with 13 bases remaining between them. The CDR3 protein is CASSLSYLLDYGYTF. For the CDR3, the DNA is TGTGCCAGCAGCTTATCCTACCTCCTGGACTATGGCTACACCTTC.

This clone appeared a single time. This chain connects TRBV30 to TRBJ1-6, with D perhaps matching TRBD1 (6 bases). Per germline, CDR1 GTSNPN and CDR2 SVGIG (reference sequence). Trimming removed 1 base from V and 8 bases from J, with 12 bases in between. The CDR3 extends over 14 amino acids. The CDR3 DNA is TGTGCCTGGAGTGCCAGGGGTGGTGATTCACCCCTCCACTTT. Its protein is CAWSARGGDSPLHF.

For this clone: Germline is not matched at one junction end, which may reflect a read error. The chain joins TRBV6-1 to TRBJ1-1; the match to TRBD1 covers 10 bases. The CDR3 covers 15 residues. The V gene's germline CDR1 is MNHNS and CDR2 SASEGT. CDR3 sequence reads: CASSQAGQGMTEAFF. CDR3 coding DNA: TGTGCCAGCAGTCAAGCGGGACAGGGGATGACTGAAGCTTTCTTT.

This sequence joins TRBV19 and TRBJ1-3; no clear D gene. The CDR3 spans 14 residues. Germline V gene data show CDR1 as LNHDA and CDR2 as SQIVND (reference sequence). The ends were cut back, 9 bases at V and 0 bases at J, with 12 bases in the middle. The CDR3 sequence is CASSGRFSGNTIYF. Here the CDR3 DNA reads TGTGCCAGCTCAGGAAGATTCTCTGGAAACACCATATATTTT.

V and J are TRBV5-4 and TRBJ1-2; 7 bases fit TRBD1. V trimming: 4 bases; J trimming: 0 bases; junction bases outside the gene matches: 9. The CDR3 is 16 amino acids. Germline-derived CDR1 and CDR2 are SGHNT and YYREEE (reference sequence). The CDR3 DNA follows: TGTGCCAGCAGCCTGGGGGGCCAGGGGGCTAACTATGGCTACACCTTC. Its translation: CASSLGGQGANYGYTF.

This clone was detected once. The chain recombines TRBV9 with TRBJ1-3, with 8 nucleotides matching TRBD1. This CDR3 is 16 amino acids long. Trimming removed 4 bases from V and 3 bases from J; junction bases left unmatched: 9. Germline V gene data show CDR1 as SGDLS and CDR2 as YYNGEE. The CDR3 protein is CASSSGTGGVGNTIYF. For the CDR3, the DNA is TGTGCCAGCAGCTCCGGGACAGGAGGTGTTGGAAACACCATATATTTT.

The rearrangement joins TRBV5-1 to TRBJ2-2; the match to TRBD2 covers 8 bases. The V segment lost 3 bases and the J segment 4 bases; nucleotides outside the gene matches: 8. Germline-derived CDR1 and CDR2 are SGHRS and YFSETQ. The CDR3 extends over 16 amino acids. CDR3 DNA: TGCGCCAGCAGCTCGATTCGGGGGGGACGCACCGGGGAGCTGTTTTTT. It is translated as CASSSIRGGRTGELFF.

The DNA for the CDR3 is TGTGCCAGCAGTTACCGGGACAGGGAGACCGGGGAGCTGTTTTTT. Translation gives CASSYRDRETGELFF. The J gene is TRBJ2-2, the V gene TRBV6-2 or TRBV6-3; 9 bases are shared with TRBD1. V gave up 2 bases and J gave up 5 bases; unmatched junction bases: 3. CDR1 and CDR2 (germline): MNHEY, SVGEGT. CDR3 length equals 15 residues.

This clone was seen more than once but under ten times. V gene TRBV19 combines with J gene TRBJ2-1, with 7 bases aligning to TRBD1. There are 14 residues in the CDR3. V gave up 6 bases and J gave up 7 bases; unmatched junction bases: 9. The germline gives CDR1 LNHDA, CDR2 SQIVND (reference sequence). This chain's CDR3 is CASRERGRGNEQFF. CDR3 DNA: TGTGCCAGTAGGGAAAGGGGGCGAGGGAATGAGCAGTTCTTC.

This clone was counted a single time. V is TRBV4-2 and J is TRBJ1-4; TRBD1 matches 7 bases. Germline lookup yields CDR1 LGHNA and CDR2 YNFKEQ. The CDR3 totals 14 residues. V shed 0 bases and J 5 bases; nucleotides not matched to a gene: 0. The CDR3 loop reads CASSQETGNEKLFF. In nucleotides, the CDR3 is TGTGCCAGCAGCCAAGAGACAGGGAATGAAAAACTGTTTTTT.

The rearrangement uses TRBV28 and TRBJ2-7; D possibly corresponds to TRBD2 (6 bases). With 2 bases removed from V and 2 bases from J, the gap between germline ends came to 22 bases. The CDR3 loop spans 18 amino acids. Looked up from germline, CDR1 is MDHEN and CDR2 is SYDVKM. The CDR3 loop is CASSLGGAPGRLTYEQYF. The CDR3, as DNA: TGTGCCAGCAGTTTAGGAGGGGCCCCAGGGCGGTTAACCTACGAGCAGTACTTC. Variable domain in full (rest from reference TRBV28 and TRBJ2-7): DVKVTQSSRYLVKRTGEKVFLECVQDMDHENMFWYRQDPGLGLRLIYFSYDVKMKEKGDIPEGYSVSREKKERFSLILESASTNQTSMYLCASSLGGAPGRLTYEQYFGPGTRLTVT.

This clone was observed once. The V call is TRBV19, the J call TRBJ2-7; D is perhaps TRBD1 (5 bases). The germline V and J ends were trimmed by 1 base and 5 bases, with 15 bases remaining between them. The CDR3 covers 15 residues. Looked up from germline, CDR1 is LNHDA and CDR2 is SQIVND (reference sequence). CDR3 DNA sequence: TGTGCCAGTAGTATAGGGATCTCGGCAGGGAACGAGCAGTACTTC. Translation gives CASSIGISAGNEQYF.

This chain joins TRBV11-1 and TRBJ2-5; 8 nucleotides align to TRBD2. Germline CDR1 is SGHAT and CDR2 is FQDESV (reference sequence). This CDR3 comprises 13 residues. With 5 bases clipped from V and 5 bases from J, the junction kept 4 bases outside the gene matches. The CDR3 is CASSTTSGETQYF. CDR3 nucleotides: TGTGCCAGCAGCACTACTAGCGGCGAGACCCAGTACTTC.

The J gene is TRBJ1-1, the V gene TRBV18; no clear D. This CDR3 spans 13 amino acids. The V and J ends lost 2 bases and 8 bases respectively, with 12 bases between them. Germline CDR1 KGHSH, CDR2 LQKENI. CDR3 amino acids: CASSPTVSGEAFF. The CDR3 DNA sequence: TGTGCCAGCTCACCAACAGTCAGTGGAGAAGCTTTCTTT.

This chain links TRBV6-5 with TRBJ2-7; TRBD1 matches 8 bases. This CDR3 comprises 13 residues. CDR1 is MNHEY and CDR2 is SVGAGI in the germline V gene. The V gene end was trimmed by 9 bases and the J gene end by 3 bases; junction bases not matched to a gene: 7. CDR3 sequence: CASCRGPSYEQYF. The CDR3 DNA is TGTGCCAGTTGCAGGGGGCCCAGCTACGAGCAGTACTTC.

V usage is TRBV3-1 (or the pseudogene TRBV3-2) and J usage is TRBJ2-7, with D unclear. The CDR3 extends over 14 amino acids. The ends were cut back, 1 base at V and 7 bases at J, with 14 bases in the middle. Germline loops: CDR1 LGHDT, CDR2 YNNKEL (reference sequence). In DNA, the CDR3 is TGTGCCAGCAGCCAAGGTCCAGGTTCCAGTGAGCAGTACTTC. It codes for CASSQGPGSSEQYF.

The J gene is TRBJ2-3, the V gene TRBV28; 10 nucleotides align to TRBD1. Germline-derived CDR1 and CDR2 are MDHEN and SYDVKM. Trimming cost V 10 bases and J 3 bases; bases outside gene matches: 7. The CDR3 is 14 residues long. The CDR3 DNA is TGTGCCATCGGCGGGACAGGGGATACAGATACGCAGTATTTT. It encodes CAIGGTGDTDTQYF.

CDR3 region: CASSLDLAAPLTQYF. The CDR3 DNA sequence: TGCGCCAGCAGCTTGGATCTAGCGGCACCCCTTACGCAGTATTTT. The chain links TRBV5-1 to TRBJ2-3; 7 nucleotides match TRBD2. From germline, CDR1 is SGHRS and CDR2 YFSETQ. The CDR3 is 15 amino acids. The ends lost 0 bases at V and 8 bases at J; junction bases unmatched: 9.

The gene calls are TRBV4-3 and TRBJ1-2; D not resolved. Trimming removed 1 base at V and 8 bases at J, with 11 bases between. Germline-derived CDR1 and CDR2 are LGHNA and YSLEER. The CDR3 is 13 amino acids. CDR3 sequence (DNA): TGCGCCAGCAGCCAAGTGACCCGACAAGGCTACACCTTC. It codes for CASSQVTRQGYTF.

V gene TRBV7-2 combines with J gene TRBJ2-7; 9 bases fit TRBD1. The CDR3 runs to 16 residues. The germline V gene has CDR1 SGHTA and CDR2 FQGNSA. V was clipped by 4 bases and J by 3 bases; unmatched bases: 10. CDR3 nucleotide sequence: TGTGCCAGCAGCTCCCGAAGGGGACAGGGACTCTACGAGCAGTACTTC. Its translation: CASSSRRGQGLYEQYF. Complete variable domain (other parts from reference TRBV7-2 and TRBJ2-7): GAGVSQSPSNKVTEKGKDVELRCDPISGHTALYWYRQSLGQGLEFLIYFQGNSAPDKSGLPSDRFSAERTGGSVSTLTIQRTQQEDSAVYLCASSSRRGQGLYEQYFGPGTRLTVT.

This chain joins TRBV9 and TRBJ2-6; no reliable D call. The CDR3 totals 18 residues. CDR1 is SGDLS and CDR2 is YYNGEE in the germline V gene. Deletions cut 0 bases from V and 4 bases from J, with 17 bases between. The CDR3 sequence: CASSVAPGFVEGANVLTF. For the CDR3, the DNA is TGTGCCAGCAGCGTAGCCCCGGGTTTCGTGGAGGGGGCCAACGTCCTGACTTTC.

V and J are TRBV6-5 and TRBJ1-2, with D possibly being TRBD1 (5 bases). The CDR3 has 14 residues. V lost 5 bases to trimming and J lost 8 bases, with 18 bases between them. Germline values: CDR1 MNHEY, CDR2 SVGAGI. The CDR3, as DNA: TGTGCCAGCAGTCCTCGTGTGACAGACTTGGGCTACACCTTC. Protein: CASSPRVTDLGYTF.

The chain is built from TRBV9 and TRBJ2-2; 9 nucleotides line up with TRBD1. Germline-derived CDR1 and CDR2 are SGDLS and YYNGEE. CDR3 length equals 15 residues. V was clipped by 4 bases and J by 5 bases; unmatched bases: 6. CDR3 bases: TGTGCCAGCAGCCCTACAGGGGGCGCGACCGGGGAGCTGTTTTTT. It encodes CASSPTGGATGELFF. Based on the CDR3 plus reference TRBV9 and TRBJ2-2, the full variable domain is DSGVTQTPKHLITATGQRVTLRCSPRSGDLSVYWYQQSLDQGLQFLIQYYNGEERAKGNILERFSAQQFPDLHSELNLSSLELGDSALYFCASSPTGGATGELFFGEGSRLTVL.

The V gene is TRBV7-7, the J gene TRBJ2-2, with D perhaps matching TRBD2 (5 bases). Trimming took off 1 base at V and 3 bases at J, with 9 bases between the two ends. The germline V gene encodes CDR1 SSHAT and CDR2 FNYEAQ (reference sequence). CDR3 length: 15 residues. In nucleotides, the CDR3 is TGTGCCAGCAGCTTAGGAAGCGGATACACCGGGGAGCTGTTTTTT. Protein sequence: CASSLGSGYTGELFF.

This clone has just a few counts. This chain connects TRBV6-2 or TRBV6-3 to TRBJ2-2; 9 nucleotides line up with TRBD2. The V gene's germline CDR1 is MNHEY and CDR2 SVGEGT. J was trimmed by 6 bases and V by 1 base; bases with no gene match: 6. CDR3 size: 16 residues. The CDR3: CASSYYLAGDAGELFF. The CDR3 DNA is TGTGCCAGCAGTTACTACTTAGCGGGGGACGCCGGGGAGCTGTTTTTT.

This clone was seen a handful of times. This CDR3 is CASSPYTFGTGYGYTF. The CDR3 coding sequence is TGTGCCAGCAGCCCATACACTTTCGGGACAGGCTATGGCTACACCTTC. The chain combines TRBV3-1 (or the pseudogene TRBV3-2) with TRBJ1-2; 8 bases agree with TRBD1. The CDR3 consists of 16 residues. Germline loops: CDR1 LGHDT, CDR2 YNNKEL (reference sequence). Losses at the gene ends were 4 bases for V and 4 bases for J; bases not matched to a gene: 11.

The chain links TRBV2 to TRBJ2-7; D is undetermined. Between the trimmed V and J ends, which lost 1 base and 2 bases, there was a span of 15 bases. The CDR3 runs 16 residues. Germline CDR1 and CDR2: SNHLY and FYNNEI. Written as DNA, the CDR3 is TGTGCCAGCAGTGAAGGCAGGCCCATACATCCCTACGAGCAGTACTTC. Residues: CASSEGRPIHPYEQYF.

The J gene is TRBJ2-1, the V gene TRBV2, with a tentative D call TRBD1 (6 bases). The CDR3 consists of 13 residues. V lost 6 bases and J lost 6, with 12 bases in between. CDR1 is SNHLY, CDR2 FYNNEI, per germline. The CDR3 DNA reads TGTGCCAGCAGACTAGGACAGAGCAATGAGCAGTTCTTC. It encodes CASRLGQSNEQFF.

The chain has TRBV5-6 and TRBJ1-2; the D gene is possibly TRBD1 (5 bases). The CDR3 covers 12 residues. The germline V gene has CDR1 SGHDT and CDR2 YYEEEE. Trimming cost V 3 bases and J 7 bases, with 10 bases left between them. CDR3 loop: CASSSQGFGYTF. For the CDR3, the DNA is TGTGCCAGCAGCTCCCAGGGTTTTGGCTACACCTTC.